This TCR beta chain stems from a study of T cell changes during pregnancy in multiple sclerosis. Clones were read by immunoSEQ multiplex PCR, and TCRdb kept only the in-frame ones, dropping some. The sample lists roughly 80,000 clones; 92% were seen once. Germline CDR1 and CDR2: SGHVS and FQNEAQ. CDR3 length equals 20 residues. V trimming: 1 base; J trimming: 5 bases; junction bases outside the gene matches: 17. The clonotype was recovered from a female donor with multiple sclerosis, enrolled in a pregnancy study. The specimen comprised peripheral blood, sampled before pregnancy. J is TRBJ2-1 and V is TRBV7-8; 10 bases align to TRBD2. CDR3 amino acids: CASSLVVSGGETWLHNEQFF. The CDR3 coding sequence is TGTGCCAGCAGCTTAGTGGTCAGCGGGGGGGAAACATGGCTTCACAATGAGCAGTTCTTC.